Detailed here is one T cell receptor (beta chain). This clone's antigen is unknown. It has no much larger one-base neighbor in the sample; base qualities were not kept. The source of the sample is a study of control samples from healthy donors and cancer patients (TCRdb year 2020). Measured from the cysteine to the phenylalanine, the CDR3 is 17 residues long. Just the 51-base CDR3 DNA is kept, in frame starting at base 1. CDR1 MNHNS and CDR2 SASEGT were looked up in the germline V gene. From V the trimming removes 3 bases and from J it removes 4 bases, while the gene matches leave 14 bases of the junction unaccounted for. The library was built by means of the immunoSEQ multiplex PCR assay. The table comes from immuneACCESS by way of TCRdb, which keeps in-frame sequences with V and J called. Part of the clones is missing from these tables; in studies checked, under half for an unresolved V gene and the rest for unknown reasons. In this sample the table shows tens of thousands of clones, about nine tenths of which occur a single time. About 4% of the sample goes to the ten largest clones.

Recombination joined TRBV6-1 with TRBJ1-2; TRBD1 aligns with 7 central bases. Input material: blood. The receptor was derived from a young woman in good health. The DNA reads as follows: TGTGCCAGCAGTGAGCATCCTGCGGGACAGCCAGTCTATGGCTACACCTTC. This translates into CASSEHPAGQPVYGYTF.